The entry below gives a single T cell receptor (beta chain) sequence along with its context. What it binds is not known. This entry belongs to a study of shared clonotypes between healthy human individuals. Execution of the assay was at deep level. Sorted-subset replicate PCRs used 150 to 200 ng of genomic DNA. This amount corresponded to approximately 30,000 T cell genomes. Sequencing was performed with immunoSEQ multiplex PCR; in TCRdb, only in-frame clones are kept and a portion is missing. The sample yields 600,000 to 750,000 clones, 72% seen once. Whole-study findings and limits: Sharing across four donors was highest in naive CD4 (roughly 5%) and lowest in memory CD8 (0.4%). Represented diversity (both genetic and exposure-history) was limited by the small number of donors.

Material for sequencing was memory CD4+ T cells sorted from blood. Subset here: CD45RA-negative fraction. This receptor was identified in a woman younger than 45 in good health.

In nucleotides, the CDR3 is TGTGCCAGCAGCTTAAGGGGGAATAATTCACCCCTCCACTTT. The encoded protein is CASSLRGNNSPLHF. The V gene is TRBV5-4, the J gene TRBJ1-6; possible D gene TRBD1, 6 bases. Trimming pared 2 bases from V and 5 bases from J, leaving 8 bases between. CDR3 length equals 14 residues. CDR1 and CDR2 (germline): SGHNT, YYREEE (reference sequence).